The subject of this entry is one T cell receptor beta chain. The target antigen is unknown. The CDR3 consists of 16 residues. These data come from a study of T cell responses to AZD1222 COVID-19 vaccine. Overall study context: Researchers grouped second doses given at about 4 or about 12 weeks into one pool. Regarding the study as a whole: Donors skewed white British and female; clonal diversity was possibly underestimated. Recipients of AZD1222 seropositive at baseline numbered only 5 or 6. Close to half of all spike-specific TCRs reportedly target regions of the variants that are unmutated.

Libraries were prepared by immunoSEQ multiplex PCR; TCRdb keeps only in-frame clonotypes and omits some of them. The sample yields approximately 150,000 clones, 90% to 95% seen once. This chain connects TRBV21-1 to TRBJ2-7; no check of the table's D call, TRBD1, against the DNA was made. TRBV21-1 is a listed pseudogene. The sample here was peripheral blood, taken on day 0 of AZD1222 vaccination. The TCR was taken from an adult in good health. In nucleotides, the CDR3 is TGTGCCAGCAGTCCTACTGGGGACAGGGCCACCTACGAGCAGTACTTC. This sequence encodes CASSPTGDRATYEQYF.